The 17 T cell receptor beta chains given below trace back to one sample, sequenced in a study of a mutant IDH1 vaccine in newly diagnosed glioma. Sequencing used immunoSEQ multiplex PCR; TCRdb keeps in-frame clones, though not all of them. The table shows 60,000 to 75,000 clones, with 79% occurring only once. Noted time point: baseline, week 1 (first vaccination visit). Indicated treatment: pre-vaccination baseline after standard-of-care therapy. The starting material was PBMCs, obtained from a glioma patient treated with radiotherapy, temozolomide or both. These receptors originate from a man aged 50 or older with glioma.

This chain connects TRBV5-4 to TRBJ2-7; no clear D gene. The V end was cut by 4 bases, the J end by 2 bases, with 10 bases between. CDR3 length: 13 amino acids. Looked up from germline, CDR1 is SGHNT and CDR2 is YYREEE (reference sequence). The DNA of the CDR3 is TGTGCCAGCAGCGAGAGTTATCCCTACGAGCAGTACTTC. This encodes CASSESYPYEQYF.

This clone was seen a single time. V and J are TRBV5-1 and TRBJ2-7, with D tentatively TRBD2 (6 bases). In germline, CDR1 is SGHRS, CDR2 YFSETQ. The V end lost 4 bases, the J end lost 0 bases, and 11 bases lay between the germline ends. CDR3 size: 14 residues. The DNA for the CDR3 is TGCGCCAGCAGCGAGGGAGGTCACTCCTACGAGCAGTACTTC. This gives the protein CASSEGGHSYEQYF.

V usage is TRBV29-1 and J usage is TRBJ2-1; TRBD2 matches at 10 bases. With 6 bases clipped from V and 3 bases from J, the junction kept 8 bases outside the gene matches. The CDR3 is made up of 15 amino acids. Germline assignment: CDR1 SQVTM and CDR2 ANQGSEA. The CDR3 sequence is CSVPHSSGGYNEQFF. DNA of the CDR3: TGCAGCGTCCCGCATTCTAGCGGGGGCTACAATGAGCAGTTCTTC.

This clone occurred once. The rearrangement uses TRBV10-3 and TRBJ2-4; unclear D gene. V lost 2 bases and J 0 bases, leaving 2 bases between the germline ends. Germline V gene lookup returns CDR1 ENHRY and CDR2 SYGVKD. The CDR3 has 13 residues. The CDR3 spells CAISEGAKNIQYF. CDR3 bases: TGTGCCATCAGTGAGGGAGCCAAAAACATTCAGTACTTC.

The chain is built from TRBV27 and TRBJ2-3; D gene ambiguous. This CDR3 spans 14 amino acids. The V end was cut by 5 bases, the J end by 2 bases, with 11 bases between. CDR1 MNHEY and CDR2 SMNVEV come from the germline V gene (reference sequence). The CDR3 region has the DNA TGTGCCAGCAGTCCACGCCCGACCACAGATACGCAGTATTTT. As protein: CASSPRPTTDTQYF.

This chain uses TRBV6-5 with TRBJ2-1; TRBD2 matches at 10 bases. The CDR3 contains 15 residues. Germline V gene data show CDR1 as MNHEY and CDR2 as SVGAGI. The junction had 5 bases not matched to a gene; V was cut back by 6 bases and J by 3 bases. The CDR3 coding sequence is TGTGCCAGCAGCCCTAGCGGGGGAAACTACAATGAGCAGTTCTTC. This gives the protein CASSPSGGNYNEQFF.

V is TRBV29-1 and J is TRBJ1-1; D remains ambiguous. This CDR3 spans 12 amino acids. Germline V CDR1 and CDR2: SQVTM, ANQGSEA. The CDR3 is CRAGYTNTEAFF. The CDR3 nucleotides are TGCAGAGCGGGATATACAAACACTGAAGCTTTCTTT.

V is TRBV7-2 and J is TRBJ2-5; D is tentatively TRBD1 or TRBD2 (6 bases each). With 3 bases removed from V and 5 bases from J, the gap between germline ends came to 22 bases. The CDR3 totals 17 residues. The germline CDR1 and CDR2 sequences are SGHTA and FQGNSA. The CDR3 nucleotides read TGTGCCAGCAGCTTCGCGGTGTGGGGGGCCCGCCTGGAGACCCAGTACTTC. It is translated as CASSFAVWGARLETQYF. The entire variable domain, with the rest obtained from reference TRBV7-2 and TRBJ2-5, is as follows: GAGVSQSPSNKVTEKGKDVELRCDPISGHTALYWYRQSLGQGLEFLIYFQGNSAPDKSGLPSDRFSAERTGGSVSTLTIQRTQQEDSAVYLCASSFAVWGARLETQYFGPGTRLLVL.

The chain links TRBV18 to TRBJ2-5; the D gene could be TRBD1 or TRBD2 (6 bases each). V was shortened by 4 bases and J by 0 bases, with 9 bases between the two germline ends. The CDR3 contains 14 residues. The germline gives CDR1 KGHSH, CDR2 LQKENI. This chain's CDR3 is CASSRGAYQETQYF. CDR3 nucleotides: TGTGCCAGCTCACGGGGGGCATACCAAGAGACCCAGTACTTC.

The CDR3 loop is CASSSINQPQHF. CDR3 in DNA: TGTGCCAGCAGTTCCATCAATCAGCCCCAGCATTTT. This rearrangement joins TRBV6-5 to TRBJ1-5; no clear D. The CDR3 consists of 12 residues. Germline CDR1 is MNHEY and CDR2 is SVGAGI. V was clipped by 4 bases and J by 3 bases, with 4 bases between them.

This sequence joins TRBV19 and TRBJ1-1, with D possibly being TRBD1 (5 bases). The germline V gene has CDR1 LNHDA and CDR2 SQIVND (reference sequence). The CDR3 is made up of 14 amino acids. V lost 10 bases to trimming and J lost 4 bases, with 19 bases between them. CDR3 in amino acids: CATLKDSEVTEAFF. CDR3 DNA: TGTGCCACCTTAAAAGACAGCGAGGTCACTGAAGCTTTCTTT. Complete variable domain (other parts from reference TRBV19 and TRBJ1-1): DGGITQSPKYLFRKEGQNVTLSCEQNLNHDAMYWYRQDPGQGLRLIYYSQIVNDFQKGDIAEGYSVSREKKESFPLTVTSAQKNPTAFYLCATLKDSEVTEAFFGQGTRLTVV.

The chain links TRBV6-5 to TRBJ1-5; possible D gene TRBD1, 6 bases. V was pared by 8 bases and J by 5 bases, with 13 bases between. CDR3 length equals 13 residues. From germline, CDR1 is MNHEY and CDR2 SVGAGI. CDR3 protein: CASATGWDQPQHF. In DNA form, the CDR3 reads TGTGCCAGCGCAACAGGGTGGGATCAGCCCCAGCATTTT.

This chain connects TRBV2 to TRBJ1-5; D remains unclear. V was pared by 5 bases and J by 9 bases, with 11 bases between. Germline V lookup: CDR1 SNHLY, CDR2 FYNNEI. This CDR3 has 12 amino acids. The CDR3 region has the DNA TGTGCCAGCAGTCTTCGACTGGGGCCCCAGCATTTT. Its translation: CASSLRLGPQHF. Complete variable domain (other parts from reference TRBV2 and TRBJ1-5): EPEVTQTPSHQVTQMGQEVILRCVPISNHLYFYWYRQILGQKVEFLVSFYNNEISEKSEIFDDQFSVERPDGSNFTLKIRSTKLEDSAMYFCASSLRLGPQHFGDGTRLSIL.

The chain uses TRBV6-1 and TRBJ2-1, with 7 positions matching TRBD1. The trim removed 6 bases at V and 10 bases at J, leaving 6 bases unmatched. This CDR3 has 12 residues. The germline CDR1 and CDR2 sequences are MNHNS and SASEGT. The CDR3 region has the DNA TGTGCCAGCAGCAAAGACAGGGCCGAGCAGTTCTTC. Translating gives CASSKDRAEQFF.

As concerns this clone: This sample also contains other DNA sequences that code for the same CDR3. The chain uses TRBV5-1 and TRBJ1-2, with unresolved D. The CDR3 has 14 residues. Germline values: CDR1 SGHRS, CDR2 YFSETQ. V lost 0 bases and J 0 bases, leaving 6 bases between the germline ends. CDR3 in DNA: TGCGCCAGCAGCTTGGATAGTCCTAACTATGGCTACACCTTC. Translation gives CASSLDSPNYGYTF. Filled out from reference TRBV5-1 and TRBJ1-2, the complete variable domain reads KAGVTQTPRYLIKTRGQQVTLSCSPISGHRSVSWYQQTPGQGLQFLFEYFSETQRNKGNFPGRFSGRQFSNSRSEMNVSTLELGDSALYLCASSLDSPNYGYTFGSGTRLTVV.

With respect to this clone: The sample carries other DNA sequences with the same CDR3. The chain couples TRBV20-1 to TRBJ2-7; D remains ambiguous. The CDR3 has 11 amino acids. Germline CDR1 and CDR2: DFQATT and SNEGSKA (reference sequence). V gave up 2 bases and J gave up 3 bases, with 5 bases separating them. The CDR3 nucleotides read TGCAGTGCTAGAAGTCACTACGAGCAGTACTTC. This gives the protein CSARSHYEQYF.

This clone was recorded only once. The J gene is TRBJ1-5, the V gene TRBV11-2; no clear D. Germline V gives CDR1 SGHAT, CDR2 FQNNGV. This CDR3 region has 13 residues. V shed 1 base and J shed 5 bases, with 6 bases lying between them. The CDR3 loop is CASSLGRDQPQHF. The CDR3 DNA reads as TGTGCCAGCAGCTTAGGACGGGATCAGCCCCAGCATTTT.